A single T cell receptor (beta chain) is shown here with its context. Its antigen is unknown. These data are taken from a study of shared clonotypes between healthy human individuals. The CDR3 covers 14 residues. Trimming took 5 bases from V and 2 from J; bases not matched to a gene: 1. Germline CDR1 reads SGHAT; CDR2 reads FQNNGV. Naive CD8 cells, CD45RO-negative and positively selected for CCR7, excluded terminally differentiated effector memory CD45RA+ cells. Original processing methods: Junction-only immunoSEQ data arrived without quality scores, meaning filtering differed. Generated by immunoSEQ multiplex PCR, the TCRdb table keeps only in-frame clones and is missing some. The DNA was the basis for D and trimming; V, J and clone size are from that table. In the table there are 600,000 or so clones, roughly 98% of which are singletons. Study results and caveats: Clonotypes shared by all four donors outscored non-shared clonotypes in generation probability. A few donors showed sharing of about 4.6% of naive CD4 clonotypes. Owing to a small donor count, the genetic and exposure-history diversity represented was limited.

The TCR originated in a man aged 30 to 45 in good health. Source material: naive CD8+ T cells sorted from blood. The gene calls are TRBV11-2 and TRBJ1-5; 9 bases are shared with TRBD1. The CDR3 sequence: CASSRDRGNQPQHF. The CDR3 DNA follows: TGTGCCAGCAGCCGGGACAGGGGCAATCAGCCCCAGCATTTT.